What follows are 10 T cell receptor beta chains derived from one specimen sequenced in a study of OX40 agonist ivuxolimab in advanced cancers. Some clones are missing from TCRdb's copy, which holds only in-frame ones; the method was immunoSEQ multiplex PCR. Here the sample spans just under 80,000 clones, 70% to 90% being singletons. Sample: CD4+ or CD8+ T cells sorted from blood, taken in a trial of the OX40 agonist ivuxolimab. These receptors originate from an adult with an advanced solid tumor such as melanoma, head and neck, liver or kidney cancer.

This sequence joins TRBV19 and TRBJ2-7, with TRBD1 matching over 7 bases. Germline CDR1 is LNHDA and CDR2 is SQIVND (reference sequence). The J segment lost 4 bases and the V segment lost 4 bases, leaving 10 bases of the junction unmatched. The CDR3 contains 15 residues. CDR3 in DNA: TGTGCCAGTAGTACTTTGGACACAGGGGTTTACGAGCAGTACTTC. Its protein product is CASSTLDTGVYEQYF.

V and J are TRBV7-2 and TRBJ2-7, with D maybe TRBD2 (6 bases). V dropped 4 bases and J dropped 7 bases, with 20 bases sitting between them. The CDR3 sequence is 15 residues long. Germline V gives CDR1 SGHTA, CDR2 FQGNSA. As DNA, the CDR3 is TGTGCCAGCAGCTCAACCCGCGGGGCCGGTAGTGAGCAGTACTTC. Translating gives CASSSTRGAGSEQYF.

This clone came up once. The genes are TRBV7-8 and TRBJ2-7, with TRBD1 identical over 12 bases. The CDR3 totals 18 residues. The germline gives CDR1 SGHVS, CDR2 FQNEAQ. The J segment lost 1 base and the V segment lost 1 base, leaving 8 bases of the junction unmatched. The CDR3 DNA reads TGTGCCAGCAGCTTAGTACTGGGGACAGGGGGCGCGTCCTACGAGCAGTACTTC. Translation gives CASSLVLGTGGASYEQYF.

The V call is TRBV6-5, the J call TRBJ1-4, with TRBD1 matching over 7 bases. V lost 6 bases to trimming and J lost 5 bases; unmatched junction nucleotides: 6. CDR1 is MNHEY and CDR2 is SVGAGI in the germline V gene. The CDR3 contains 14 residues. The CDR3: CASSHGTANEKLFF. The CDR3 DNA reads TGTGCCAGCAGCCACGGGACAGCAAATGAAAAACTGTTTTTT.

The chain employs TRBV29-1 and TRBJ2-7, with unresolved D. Between the trimmed V and J ends, which lost 7 bases and 0 bases, there was a span of 10 bases. Germline V gene lookup returns CDR1 SQVTM and CDR2 ANQGSEA. CDR3 length: 12 residues. CDR3 residues: CSAKYTSYEQYF. For the CDR3, the DNA is TGCAGCGCAAAGTATACCTCCTACGAGCAGTACTTC.

V is TRBV4-3 and J is TRBJ2-5; the D is unclear. The J call may be in error: the DNA end matches TRBJ2-7 better. This CDR3 is 13 amino acids long. The germline CDR1 and CDR2 sequences are LGHNA and YSLEER. This CDR3 reads CASSQGDPYEQYF. CDR3 bases: TGCGCCAGCAGCCAAGGGGATCCCTACGAGCAGTACTTC.

This clone was seen only once. The chain carries TRBV6-5 and TRBJ2-4; D call uncertain. Per germline, CDR1 MNHEY and CDR2 SVGAGI. V lost 0 bases, J lost 8 bases, and 8 bases lay in between. The CDR3 is made up of 13 amino acids. The CDR3 region has the DNA TGTGCCAGCAGTTACTCAGGCGGAGACATTCAGTACTTC. It translates to CASSYSGGDIQYF.

This chain connects TRBV19 to TRBJ2-1; D perhaps matches TRBD2 (6 bases). Germline V gives CDR1 LNHDA, CDR2 SQIVND (reference sequence). Trimming pared 8 bases from V and 6 bases from J, leaving 11 bases between. The CDR3 extends over 12 amino acids. The CDR3 sequence: CASSRGSNEQFF. The CDR3 DNA sequence: TGTGCCAGTTCGCGGGGAAGCAATGAGCAGTTCTTC.

The chain uses TRBV5-4 and TRBJ1-2; 8 nucleotides agree with TRBD1. Germline loops: CDR1 SGHNT, CDR2 YYREEE (reference sequence). Germline trimming cut 4 bases from V and 4 bases from J; bases unmatched to any gene: 6. There are 14 residues in the CDR3. The CDR3 region is CASSLGQEIYGYTF. CDR3 nucleotides: TGTGCCAGCAGCCTGGGACAGGAAATCTATGGCTACACCTTC.

The rearrangement uses TRBV7-9 and TRBJ1-5, with 7 bases fitting TRBD1. Trimming removed 5 bases from V and 4 bases from J; junction bases left unmatched: 14. The CDR3 covers 17 residues. Germline CDR1 and CDR2: SEHNR and FQNEAQ (reference sequence). Here the CDR3 DNA reads TGTGCCAGCAGCGTTAGTAGTGGACAGGCTCCAAATCAGCCCCAGCATTTT. Residues: CASSVSSGQAPNQPQHF.